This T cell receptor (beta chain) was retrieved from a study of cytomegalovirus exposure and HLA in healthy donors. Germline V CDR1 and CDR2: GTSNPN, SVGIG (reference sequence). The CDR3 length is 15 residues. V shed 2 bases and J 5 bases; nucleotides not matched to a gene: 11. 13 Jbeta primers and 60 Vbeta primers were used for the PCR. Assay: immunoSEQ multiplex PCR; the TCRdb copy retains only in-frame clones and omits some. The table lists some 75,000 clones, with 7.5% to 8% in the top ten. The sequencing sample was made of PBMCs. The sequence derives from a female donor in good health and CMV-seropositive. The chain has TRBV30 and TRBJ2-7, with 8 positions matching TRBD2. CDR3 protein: CAWSRPSGRIHEQYF. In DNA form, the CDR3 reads TGTGCCTGGAGTAGGCCCAGCGGGAGAATCCACGAGCAGTACTTC.